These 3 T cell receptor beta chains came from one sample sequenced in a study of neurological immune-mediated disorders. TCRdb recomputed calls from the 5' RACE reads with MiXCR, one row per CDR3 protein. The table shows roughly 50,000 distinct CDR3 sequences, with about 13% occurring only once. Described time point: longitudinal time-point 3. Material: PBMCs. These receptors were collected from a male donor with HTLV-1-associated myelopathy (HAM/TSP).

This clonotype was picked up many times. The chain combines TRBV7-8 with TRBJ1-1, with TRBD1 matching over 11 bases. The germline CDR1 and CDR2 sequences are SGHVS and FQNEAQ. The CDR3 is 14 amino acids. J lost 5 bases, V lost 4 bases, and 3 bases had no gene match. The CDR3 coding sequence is TGTGCCAGCAGCTGGACAGGGGGCCGGACTGAAGCTTTCTTT. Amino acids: CASSWTGGRTEAFF.

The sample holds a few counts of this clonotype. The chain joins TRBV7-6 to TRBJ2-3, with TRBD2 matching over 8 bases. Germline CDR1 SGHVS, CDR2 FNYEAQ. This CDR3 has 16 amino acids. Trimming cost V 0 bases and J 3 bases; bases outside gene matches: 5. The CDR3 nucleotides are TGTGCCAGCAGCTTAGCCAGCGGGGGAGGGACAGATACGCAGTATTTT. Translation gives CASSLASGGGTDTQYF. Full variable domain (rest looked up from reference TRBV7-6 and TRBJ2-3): GAGVSQSPRYKVTKRGQDVALRCDPISGHVSLYWYRQALGQGPEFLTYFNYEAQQDKSGLPNDRFSAERPEGSISTLTIQRTEQRDSAMYRCASSLASGGGTDTQYFGPGTRLTVL.

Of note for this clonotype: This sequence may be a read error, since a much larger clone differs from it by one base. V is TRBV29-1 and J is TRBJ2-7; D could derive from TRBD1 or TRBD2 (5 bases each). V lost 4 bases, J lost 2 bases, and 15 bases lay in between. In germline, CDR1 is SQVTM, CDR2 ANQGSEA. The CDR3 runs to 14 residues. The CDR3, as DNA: TGCAGCGTTGGGAAGCTGGGGGTCCCCTACGAGCAGTACTTC. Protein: CSVGKLGVPYEQYF.